The next 30 T cell receptor beta chains were all read from a single sample in a study of neurological immune-mediated disorders. From the 5' RACE reads, TCRdb called clonotypes with MiXCR, one entry per CDR3 protein. The sample holds more than 45,000 distinct CDR3 sequences, 2% to 2.5% seen once. Sequenced input: PBMCs. These receptors were collected from a man aged 45-65 years with multiple sclerosis.

This clonotype has a count of ten or more. This sequence joins TRBV4-2 and TRBJ2-5; weak D call: TRBD2 (7 bases). Trimming removed 0 bases from V and 1 base from J, with 12 bases in between. CDR1 and CDR2 (germline): LGHNA, YNFKEQ. This CDR3 spans 16 amino acids. The CDR3 nucleotides read TGTGCCAGCAGCCAAGATGGCGCGGGGGCCCAAGAGACCCAGTACTTC. Translated, it gives CASSQDGAGAQETQYF.

The table lists this clonotype with a few counts. Here the CDR3 reads CASRRDFSSYNSPLHF. CDR3 coding DNA: TGTGCCAGCAGGCGAGATTTCAGCTCCTATAATTCACCCCTCCACTTT. V usage is TRBV6-5 and J usage is TRBJ1-6, with D unresolved. Trimming removed 6 bases from V and 0 bases from J, with 12 bases in between. The germline V gene encodes CDR1 MNHEY and CDR2 SVGAGI. The CDR3 loop spans 16 amino acids.

This clonotype has a handful of counts. DNA for the CDR3: TGTGCCAGCAGCTTAGATTTTGGGGGCATGGGCTATGGCTACACCTTC. Amino acids: CASSLDFGGMGYGYTF. V is TRBV7-9 and J is TRBJ1-2, with a possible D match to TRBD1 (6 bases). Trimming took 1 base from V and 4 from J, leaving 16 bases between them. Germline CDR1 reads SEHNR; CDR2 reads FQNEAQ (reference sequence). The CDR3 contains 16 residues.

This clonotype was seen many times. The chain carries TRBV18 and TRBJ2-5; D is unclear. The germline V gene encodes CDR1 KGHSH and CDR2 LQKENI. CDR3 size: 13 residues. The germline V and J ends were trimmed by 3 bases and 5 bases, with 10 bases remaining between them. CDR3 nucleotide sequence: TGTGCCAGCTCACCCGGGCTTGGGGAGACCCAGTACTTC. This codes for CASSPGLGETQYF.

Turning to this clonotype: This CDR3 fails to terminate in the conserved phenylalanine or tryptophan, so it likely reflects a read error. The V call is TRBV6-5, the J call TRBJ2-7; TRBD2 matches at 7 bases. Germline V lookup: CDR1 MNHEY, CDR2 SVGAGI. The CDR3 sequence is 14 residues long. V gave up 2 bases and J gave up 1 base; unmatched junction bases: 2. For the CDR3, the DNA is TGTGCCAGCAGTTACCTAGCGGATTCCTACGAGCAGTACATC. It specifies CASSYLADSYEQYI.

There are many counts of this clonotype. A read error may produce the germline difference seen at one junction end. The chain couples TRBV27 to TRBJ2-3; 9 bases map to TRBD1. CDR3 length: 12 amino acids. CDR1 is MNHEY, CDR2 SMNVEV, per germline (reference sequence). CDR3 sequence reads: CASSSGGTGKNF. The CDR3 coding sequence is TGTGCCAGCAGTTCAGGCGGGACAGGGAAGAATTTT.

This clonotype was detected ten times or more. The rearrangement uses TRBV12-3 or TRBV12-4 and TRBJ2-1; D may be TRBD1 (6 bases). The CDR3 extends over 16 amino acids. V dropped 5 bases and J dropped 2 bases, with 16 bases sitting between them. The DNA for the CDR3 is TGTGCCAGCAGTCCTCAGACAGGATCCCCCTACAATGAGCAGTTCTTC. Its translation: CASSPQTGSPYNEQFF.

This clonotype appeared many times. J is TRBJ1-2 and V is TRBV7-9; 7 nucleotides match TRBD1. The J segment lost 2 bases and the V segment lost 1 base, leaving 4 bases of the junction unmatched. Germline CDR1 reads SEHNR; CDR2 reads FQNEAQ (reference sequence). The CDR3 length is 15 residues. This chain's CDR3 is CASSLGQGLNYGYTF. CDR3 nucleotides: TGTGCCAGCAGCTTAGGACAGGGCCTCAACTATGGCTACACCTTC.

This clonotype has a count of ten or more. V and J are TRBV9 and TRBJ1-2, with a weak D call TRBD1 (5 bases). Between the trimmed V and J ends, which lost 4 bases and 4 bases, there was a span of 14 bases. The germline V gene has CDR1 SGDLS and CDR2 YYNGEE. This CDR3 has 14 amino acids. The CDR3 DNA reads as TGTGCCAGCAGCCCGTTGGGGACGGTCTATGGCTACACCTTC. The encoded protein is CASSPLGTVYGYTF.

There are many counts of this clonotype. The chain is built from TRBV11-3 and TRBJ2-3; D is perhaps TRBD2 (6 bases). Germline V CDR1 and CDR2: SGHNT, YENEEA. Trimming removed 4 bases at V and 2 bases at J, with 13 bases between. The CDR3 contains 15 residues. CDR3 loop: CASSSGGGTTDTQYF. The CDR3 region has the DNA TGTGCCAGCAGCTCAGGAGGAGGGACCACAGATACGCAGTATTTT.

This clonotype was recorded at least ten times. CDR3 sequence reads: CAWSRRREQYF. The CDR3 DNA reads as TGTGCCTGGAGTAGGCGGCGCGAGCAGTACTTC. The rearrangement links TRBV30 to TRBJ2-7; D remains ambiguous. This CDR3 region has 11 residues. The V gene's germline CDR1 is GTSNPN and CDR2 SVGIG (reference sequence). Trimming removed 2 bases at V and 6 bases at J, with 8 bases between. Looking up the rest from reference TRBV30 and TRBJ2-7 gives the full variable domain: SQTIHQWPATLVQPVGSPLSLECTVEGTSNPNLYWYRQAAGRGLQLLFYSVGIGQISSEVPQNLSASRPQDRQFILSSKKLLLSDSGFYLCAWSRRREQYFGPGTRLTVT.

This clonotype was seen many times. This chain joins TRBV9 and TRBJ1-1, with TRBD1 matching over 7 bases. V lost 5 bases, J lost 0 bases, and 7 bases stayed unmatched. The CDR3 consists of 15 residues. In germline, CDR1 is SGDLS, CDR2 YYNGEE. The chain's CDR3 is CASRREGAMNTEAFF. The CDR3 region has the DNA TGTGCCAGCAGAAGGGAGGGGGCGATGAACACTGAAGCTTTCTTT.

This clonotype was counted ten times or more. V usage is TRBV12-3 or TRBV12-4 and J usage is TRBJ2-3, with D possibly being TRBD1 (6 bases). The V end lost 3 bases, the J end lost 7 bases, and 14 bases lay between the germline ends. The CDR3 is 14 residues long. CDR3 coding DNA: TGTGCCAGCAGTTTTGGGGACATCCCCTATACGCAGTATTTT. It yields the protein CASSFGDIPYTQYF.

By proportion, this clonotype is medium-sized. This chain connects TRBV9 to TRBJ2-2; 9 bases map to TRBD1. V was clipped by 0 bases and J by 5 bases; unmatched bases: 8. Per the germline V gene, CDR1 is SGDLS and CDR2 is YYNGEE. CDR3 size: 17 residues. The CDR3 nucleotides read TGTGCCAGCAGCGTAGCAAGACAGGGGGGGAAGACCGGGGAGCTGTTTTTT. Translation gives CASSVARQGGKTGELFF.

This clonotype was picked up many times. The genes are TRBV4-2 and TRBJ2-7; 13 bases match TRBD2. Germline lookup yields CDR1 LGHNA and CDR2 YNFKEQ. The V segment lost 5 bases and the J segment 2 bases; nucleotides outside the gene matches: 6. This CDR3 is built from 16 residues. The CDR3 nucleotides are TGTGCCAGCAGCTCCCGACTAGCGGGGGGCACCTACGAGCAGTACTTC. Its translation is CASSSRLAGGTYEQYF.

Many counts were recorded for this clonotype. V is TRBV27 and J is TRBJ1-2, with D maybe TRBD1 (6 bases). The V gene lost 5 bases and the J gene lost 2 bases, with 15 bases spanning the gap. Per the germline V gene, CDR1 is MNHEY and CDR2 is SMNVEV (reference sequence). This CDR3 is 15 amino acids long. The CDR3 DNA reads TGTGCCAGCAGTCCGTTGACAGGTCAAAACTATGGCTACACCTTC. This codes for CASSPLTGQNYGYTF.

This clonotype was seen ten or more times. This chain connects TRBV5-1 to TRBJ2-5, with 9 positions matching TRBD1. The CDR3 loop spans 16 amino acids. V lost 1 base, J lost 5 bases, and 9 bases stayed unmatched. Germline loops: CDR1 SGHRS, CDR2 YFSETQ. The CDR3 is CASSLYFRGQGETQYF. CDR3 nucleotide sequence: TGCGCCAGCAGCTTGTATTTTCGTGGACAGGGGGAGACCCAGTACTTC.

The V gene is TRBV14, the J gene TRBJ1-6; no clear D gene. Trimming removed 4 bases from V and 10 bases from J, with 14 bases in between. Germline CDR1 is SGHDN and CDR2 is FVKESK. The CDR3 has 14 amino acids. The CDR3 nucleotides read TGTGCCAGCAGCCGTGGCAGCGACGGATCACCCCTCCACTTT. This sequence encodes CASSRGSDGSPLHF.

This clonotype was found many times. The genes are TRBV2 and TRBJ2-7, with D perhaps assigned TRBD1 or TRBD2 (6 bases each). The CDR3 is 13 amino acids. Trimming removed 7 bases at V and 2 bases at J, with 12 bases between. Germline-derived CDR1 and CDR2 are SNHLY and FYNNEI. CDR3: CASIGGITYEQYF. DNA of the CDR3: TGTGCCAGCATCGGGGGCATTACCTACGAGCAGTACTTC.

In this sample, this clonotype turned up many times. This chain joins TRBV4-3 and TRBJ2-1, with D possibly matching TRBD2 (6 bases). Deletions cut 1 base from V and 8 bases from J, with 21 bases between. Germline V CDR1 and CDR2: LGHNA, YSLEER. The CDR3 has 17 amino acids. This chain's CDR3 is CASSQAPSGTAWDEQFF. The CDR3 nucleotides read TGCGCCAGCAGCCAAGCCCCCTCCGGGACTGCGTGGGATGAGCAGTTCTTC.

Ten or more counts support this clonotype. J is TRBJ2-4 and V is TRBV3-1, with 8 bases matching TRBD2. The CDR3 runs 15 residues. The junction had 5 bases not matched to a gene; V was cut back by 4 bases and J by 3 bases. Germline lookup yields CDR1 LGHDT and CDR2 YNNKEL (reference sequence). CDR3 nucleotide sequence: TGTGCCAGCAGCCTTAGCGGGGTTGGCAAAAACATTCAGTACTTC. Residues: CASSLSGVGKNIQYF. The complete variable domain, with remaining parts taken from reference TRBV3-1 and TRBJ2-4, reads DTAVSQTPKYLVTQMGNDKSIKCEQNLGHDTMYWYKQDSKKFLKIMFSYNNKELIINETVPNRFSPKSPDKAHLNLHINSLELGDSAVYFCASSLSGVGKNIQYFGAGTRLSVL.

This clonotype was seen at least ten times. This chain uses TRBV5-1 with TRBJ1-6; a possible D gene is TRBD1 (5 bases). The germline V gene has CDR1 SGHRS and CDR2 YFSETQ. With 4 bases removed from V and 5 bases from J, the gap between germline ends came to 16 bases. CDR3 size: 16 residues. CDR3 DNA sequence: TGCGCCAGCAGCCGCACAGGAGGCGCGGATAATTCACCCCTCCACTTT. Its translation is CASSRTGGADNSPLHF.

This clonotype was counted at least ten times. This chain connects TRBV28 to TRBJ2-7, with D uncertain. Looked up from germline, CDR1 is MDHEN and CDR2 is SYDVKM. V was cut by 1 base and J by 0 bases, with 7 bases left in between. The CDR3 totals 14 residues. CDR3 loop: CASSLYGSSYEQYF. In DNA form, the CDR3 reads TGTGCCAGCAGTTTATACGGCAGCTCCTACGAGCAGTACTTC.

Ten or more counts support this clonotype. The chain has TRBV5-1 and TRBJ2-5; D remains unclear. The CDR3 has 15 amino acids. Trimming stripped 0 bases from V and 2 bases from J, with 11 bases between. CDR1 is SGHRS and CDR2 is YFSETQ in the germline V gene. CDR3 DNA sequence: TGCGCCAGCAGCTTGGTTGCAACCGGGCAAGAGACCCAGTACTTC. It encodes CASSLVATGQETQYF.

This clonotype was observed at least ten times. The V call is TRBV15, the J call TRBJ2-3; D perhaps matches TRBD1 (5 bases). The germline CDR1 and CDR2 sequences are LNHNV and YYDKDF (reference sequence). The V end lost 0 bases, the J end lost 6 bases, and 10 bases lay between the germline ends. The CDR3 totals 14 residues. CDR3 sequence: CATSRDQGSDTQYF. The CDR3 DNA follows: TGTGCCACCAGCAGAGATCAGGGATCGGATACGCAGTATTTT.

At least ten counts were recorded for this clonotype. The V call is TRBV29-1, the J call TRBJ2-5, with D possibly matching TRBD1 (5 bases). CDR1 is SQVTM, CDR2 ANQGSEA, per germline. V gave up 1 base and J gave up 1 base, with 7 bases separating them. The CDR3 consists of 13 residues. The CDR3 loop reads CSVEGQSQETQYF. The CDR3 DNA reads as TGCAGCGTTGAAGGACAGAGCCAAGAGACCCAGTACTTC.

This clonotype was picked up a small number of times. V is TRBV20-1 and J is TRBJ1-1, with a tentative D call TRBD1 (6 bases). This CDR3 region has 15 residues. Looked up from germline, CDR1 is DFQATT and CDR2 is SNEGSKA (reference sequence). The V end was cut by 3 bases, the J end by 2 bases, with 16 bases between. The CDR3 bases are TGCAGTGCTAGGTACCGGGACAAAATTAACACTGAAGCTTTCTTT. Residues: CSARYRDKINTEAFF.

This clonotype was detected ten times or more. The chain joins TRBV12-3 or TRBV12-4 to TRBJ2-5; 11 positions match TRBD2. Trimming removed 5 bases from V and 5 bases from J; junction bases left unmatched: 7. This CDR3 is built from 15 residues. The CDR3 nucleotides read TGTGCCAGCAGTCGTAGCGGGGGGGCCGGGGAGACCCAGTACTTC. Translation gives CASSRSGGAGETQYF.

This clonotype was seen ten or more times. V gene TRBV5-1 combines with J gene TRBJ2-7; 8 nucleotides match TRBD1. The CDR3 extends over 17 amino acids. Germline trimming cut 4 bases from V and 3 bases from J; bases unmatched to any gene: 15. Germline loops: CDR1 SGHRS, CDR2 YFSETQ. CDR3 DNA sequence: TGCGCCAGCAGCAGAAACATTCGGACAGGGAGTGGCTACGAGCAGTACTTC. As protein: CASSRNIRTGSGYEQYF.

In this sample, this clonotype turned up many times. V and J are TRBV7-2 and TRBJ1-4; the D is unclear. CDR3 size: 14 residues. The ends were cut back, 4 bases at V and 3 bases at J, with 9 bases in the middle. CDR1 is SGHTA, CDR2 FQGNSA, per germline. In DNA, the CDR3 is TGTGCCAGCAGCTCACAGAGATCTAATGAAAAACTGTTTTTT. This encodes CASSSQRSNEKLFF.